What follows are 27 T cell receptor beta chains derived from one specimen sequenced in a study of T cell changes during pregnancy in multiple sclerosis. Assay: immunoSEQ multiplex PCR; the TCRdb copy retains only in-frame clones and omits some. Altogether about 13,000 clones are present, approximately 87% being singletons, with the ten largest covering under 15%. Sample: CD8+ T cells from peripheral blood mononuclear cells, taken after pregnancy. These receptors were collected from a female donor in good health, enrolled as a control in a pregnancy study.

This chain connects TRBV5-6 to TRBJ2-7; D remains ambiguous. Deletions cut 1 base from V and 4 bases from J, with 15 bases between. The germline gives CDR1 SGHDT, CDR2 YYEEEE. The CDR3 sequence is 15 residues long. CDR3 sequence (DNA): TGTGCCAGCAGCTTGATAGCTGACCCACCTTACGAGCAGTACTTC. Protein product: CASSLIADPPYEQYF.

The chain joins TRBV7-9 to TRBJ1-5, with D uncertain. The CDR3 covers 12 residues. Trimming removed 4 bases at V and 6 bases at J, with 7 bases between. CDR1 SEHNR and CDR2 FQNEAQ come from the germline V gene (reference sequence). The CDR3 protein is CASSSGGQPQHF. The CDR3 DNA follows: TGTGCCAGCAGCTCAGGAGGTCAGCCCCAGCATTTT.

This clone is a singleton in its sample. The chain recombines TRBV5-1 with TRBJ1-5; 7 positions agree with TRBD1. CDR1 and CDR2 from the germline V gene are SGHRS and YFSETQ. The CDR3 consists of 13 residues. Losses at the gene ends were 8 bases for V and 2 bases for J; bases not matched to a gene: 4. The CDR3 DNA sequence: TGCGCCAGTCCCGACAGGGGCAATCAGCCCCAGCATTTT. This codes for CASPDRGNQPQHF.

The CDR3 nucleotides read TGTGCCAGTAGTTGGGACAGGGCAAATTCACCCCTCCACTTT. As protein: CASSWDRANSPLHF. The V gene is TRBV19, the J gene TRBJ1-6, with 9 nucleotides matching TRBD1. The V gene's germline CDR1 is LNHDA and CDR2 SQIVND (reference sequence). Trimming took 5 bases from V and 7 from J; bases not matched to a gene: 3. The CDR3 length is 14 residues.

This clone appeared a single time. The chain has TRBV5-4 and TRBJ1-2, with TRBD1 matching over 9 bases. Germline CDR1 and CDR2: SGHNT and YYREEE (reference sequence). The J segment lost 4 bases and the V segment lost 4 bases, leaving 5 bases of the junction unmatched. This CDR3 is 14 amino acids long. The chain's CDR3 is CASSTDRGAYGYTF. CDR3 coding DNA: TGTGCCAGCAGCACGGACAGGGGCGCCTATGGCTACACCTTC.

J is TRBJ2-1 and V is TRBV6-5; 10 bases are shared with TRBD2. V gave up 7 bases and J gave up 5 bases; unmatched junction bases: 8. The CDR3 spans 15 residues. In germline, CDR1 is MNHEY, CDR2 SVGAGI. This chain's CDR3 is CASTASGSMNNEQFF. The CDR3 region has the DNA TGTGCCAGCACCGCTAGCGGGAGTATGAACAATGAGCAGTTCTTC.

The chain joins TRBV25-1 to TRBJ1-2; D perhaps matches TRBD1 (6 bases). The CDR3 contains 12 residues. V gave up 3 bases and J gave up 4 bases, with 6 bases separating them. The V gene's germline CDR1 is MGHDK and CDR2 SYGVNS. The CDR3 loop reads CASSDRGYGYTF. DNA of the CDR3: TGTGCCAGCAGTGACAGGGGCTATGGCTACACCTTC.

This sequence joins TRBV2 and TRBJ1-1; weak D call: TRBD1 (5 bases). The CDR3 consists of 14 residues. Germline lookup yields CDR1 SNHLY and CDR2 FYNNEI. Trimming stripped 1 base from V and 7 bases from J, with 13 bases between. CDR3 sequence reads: CASSEGTSKNEAFF. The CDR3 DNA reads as TGTGCCAGCAGTGAAGGGACATCTAAGAATGAAGCTTTCTTT.

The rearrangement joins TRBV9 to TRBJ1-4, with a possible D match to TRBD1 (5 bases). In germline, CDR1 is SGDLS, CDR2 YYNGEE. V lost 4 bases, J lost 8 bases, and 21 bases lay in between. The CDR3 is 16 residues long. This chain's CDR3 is CASSLSGWGGREKLFF. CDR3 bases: TGTGCCAGCAGCTTATCCGGCTGGGGCGGGAGAGAAAAACTGTTTTTT. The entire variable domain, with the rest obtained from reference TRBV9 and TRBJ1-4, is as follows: DSGVTQTPKHLITATGQRVTLRCSPRSGDLSVYWYQQSLDQGLQFLIQYYNGEERAKGNILERFSAQQFPDLHSELNLSSLELGDSALYFCASSLSGWGGREKLFFGSGTQLSVL.

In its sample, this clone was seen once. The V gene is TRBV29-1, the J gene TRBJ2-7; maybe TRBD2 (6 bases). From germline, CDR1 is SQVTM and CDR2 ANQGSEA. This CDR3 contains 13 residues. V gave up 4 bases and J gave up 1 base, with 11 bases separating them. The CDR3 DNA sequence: TGCAGCGTTGTGGGCGGGAAGTCCTACGAGCAGTACTTC. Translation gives CSVVGGKSYEQYF.

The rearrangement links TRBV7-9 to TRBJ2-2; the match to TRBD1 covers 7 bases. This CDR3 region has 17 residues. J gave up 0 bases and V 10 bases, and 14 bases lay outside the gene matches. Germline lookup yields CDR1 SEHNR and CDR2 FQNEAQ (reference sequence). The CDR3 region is CATVPPPGQSNTGELFF. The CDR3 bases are TGTGCCACAGTCCCACCGCCGGGACAGTCGAACACCGGGGAGCTGTTTTTT. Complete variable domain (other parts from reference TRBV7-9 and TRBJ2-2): DTGVSQNPRHKITKRGQNVTFRCDPISEHNRLYWYRQTLGQGPEFLTYFQNEAQLEKSRLLSDRFSAERPKGSFSTLEIQRTEQGDSAMYLCATVPPPGQSNTGELFFGEGSRLTVL.

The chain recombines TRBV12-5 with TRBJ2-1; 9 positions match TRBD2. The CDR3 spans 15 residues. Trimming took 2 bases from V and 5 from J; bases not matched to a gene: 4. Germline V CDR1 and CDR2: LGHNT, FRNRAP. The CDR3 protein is CASGLYPSGNNEQFF. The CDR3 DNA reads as TGTGCTAGTGGTTTGTATCCTAGCGGGAACAATGAGCAGTTCTTC.

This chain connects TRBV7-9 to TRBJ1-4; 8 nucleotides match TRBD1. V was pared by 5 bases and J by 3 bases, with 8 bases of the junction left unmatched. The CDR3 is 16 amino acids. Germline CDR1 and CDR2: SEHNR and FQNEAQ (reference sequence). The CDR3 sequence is CASSPISGQANEKLFF. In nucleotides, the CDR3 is TGTGCCAGCAGCCCGATCTCGGGACAGGCTAATGAAAAACTGTTTTTT.

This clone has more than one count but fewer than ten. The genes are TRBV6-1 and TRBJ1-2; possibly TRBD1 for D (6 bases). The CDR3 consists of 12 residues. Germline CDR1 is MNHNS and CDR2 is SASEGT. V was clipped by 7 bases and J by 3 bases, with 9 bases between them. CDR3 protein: CASTPGDYGYTF. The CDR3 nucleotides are TGTGCCAGCACCCCAGGGGACTATGGCTACACCTTC.

In DNA, the CDR3 is TGTGCCAGCAGCGAGAGCGGGAGCACAGATACGCAGTATTTT. Its translation: CASSESGSTDTQYF. This chain joins TRBV9 and TRBJ2-3; D perhaps matches TRBD2 (6 bases). The length of the CDR3 is 14 residues. Germline loops: CDR1 SGDLS, CDR2 YYNGEE. Trimming shortened V by 3 bases and J by 0 bases, and 8 bases separated the two germline ends. Using reference TRBV9 and TRBJ2-3 for the parts outside the CDR3, the full variable domain is DSGVTQTPKHLITATGQRVTLRCSPRSGDLSVYWYQQSLDQGLQFLIQYYNGEERAKGNILERFSAQQFPDLHSELNLSSLELGDSALYFCASSESGSTDTQYFGPGTRLTVL.

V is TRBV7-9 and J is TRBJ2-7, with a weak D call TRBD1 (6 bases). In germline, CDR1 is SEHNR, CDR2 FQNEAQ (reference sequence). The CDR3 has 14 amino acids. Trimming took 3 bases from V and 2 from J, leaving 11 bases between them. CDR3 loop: CASSFTGTTYEQYF. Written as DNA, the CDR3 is TGTGCCAGCAGCTTTACCGGGACAACCTACGAGCAGTACTTC.

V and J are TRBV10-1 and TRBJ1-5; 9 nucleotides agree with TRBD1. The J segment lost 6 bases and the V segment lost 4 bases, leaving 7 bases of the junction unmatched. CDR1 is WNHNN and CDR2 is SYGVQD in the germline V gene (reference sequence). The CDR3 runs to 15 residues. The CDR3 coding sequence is TGCGCCAGCAGTGGGATGGGACAGGGCTGTCAGCCCCAGCATTTT. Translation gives CASSGMGQGCQPQHF.

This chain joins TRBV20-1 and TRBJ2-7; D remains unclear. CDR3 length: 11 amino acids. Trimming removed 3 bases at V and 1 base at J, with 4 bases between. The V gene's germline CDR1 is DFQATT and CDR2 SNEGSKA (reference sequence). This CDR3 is CSASQSYEQYF. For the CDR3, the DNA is TGCAGTGCTAGCCAGTCCTACGAGCAGTACTTC.

CDR3 protein: CASSERGGNDAEAFF. CDR3 in DNA: TGTGCCAGCAGTGAACGGGGGGGGAACGACGCTGAAGCTTTCTTT. The chain has TRBV6-1 and TRBJ1-1; D may be TRBD1 (5 bases). The V end was cut by 2 bases, the J end by 6 bases, with 16 bases between. Germline CDR1 reads MNHNS; CDR2 reads SASEGT. The length of the CDR3 is 15 residues.

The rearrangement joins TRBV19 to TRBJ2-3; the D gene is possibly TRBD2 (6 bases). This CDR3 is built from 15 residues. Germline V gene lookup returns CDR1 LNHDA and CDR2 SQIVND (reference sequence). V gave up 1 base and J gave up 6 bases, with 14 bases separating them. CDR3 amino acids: CASSIVWGESDTQYF. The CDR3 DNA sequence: TGTGCCAGTAGTATAGTATGGGGGGAGTCCGATACGCAGTATTTT.

The CDR3 sequence: CASSPFPTGKDTEAFF. CDR3 nucleotide sequence: TGTGCCAGCTCACCATTCCCGACAGGGAAAGACACTGAAGCTTTCTTT. This chain links TRBV18 with TRBJ1-1, with 7 positions matching TRBD1. Germline trimming cut 2 bases from V and 3 bases from J; bases unmatched to any gene: 9. CDR1 is KGHSH and CDR2 is LQKENI in the germline V gene. The CDR3 runs to 16 residues. Filled out from reference TRBV18 and TRBJ1-1, the complete variable domain reads NAGVMQNPRHLVRRRGQEARLRCSPMKGHSHVYWYRQLPEEGLKFMVYLQKENIIDESGMPKERFSAEFPKEGPSILRIQQVVRGDSAAYFCASSPFPTGKDTEAFFGQGTRLTVV.

CDR3: CASSPRAGTDNSPLHF. The CDR3 DNA reads as TGTGCCAGCAGCCCTCGCGCGGGGACGGATAATTCACCCCTCCACTTT. The chain combines TRBV7-9 with TRBJ1-6; D may be TRBD1 (5 bases). Germline assignment: CDR1 SEHNR and CDR2 FQNEAQ (reference sequence). CDR3 length: 16 residues. Trimming shortened V by 5 bases and J by 5 bases, and 16 bases separated the two germline ends.

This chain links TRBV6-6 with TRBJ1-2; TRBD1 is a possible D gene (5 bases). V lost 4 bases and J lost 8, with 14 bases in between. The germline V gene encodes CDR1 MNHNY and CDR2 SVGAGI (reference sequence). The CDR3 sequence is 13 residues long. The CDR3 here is CASSFPGGEGYTF. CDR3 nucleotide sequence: TGTGCCAGCAGTTTTCCGGGGGGGGAGGGCTACACCTTC.

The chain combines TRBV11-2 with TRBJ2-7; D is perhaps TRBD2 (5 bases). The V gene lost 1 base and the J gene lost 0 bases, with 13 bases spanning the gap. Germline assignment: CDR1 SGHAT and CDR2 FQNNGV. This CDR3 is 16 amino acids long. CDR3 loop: CASSLGTRTLSYEQYF. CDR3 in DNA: TGTGCCAGCAGCTTAGGGACTCGGACGCTCTCCTACGAGCAGTACTTC. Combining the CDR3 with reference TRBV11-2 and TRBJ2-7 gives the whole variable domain EAGVAQSPRYKIIEKRQSVAFWCNPISGHATLYWYQQILGQGPKLLIQFQNNGVVDDSQLPKDRFSAERLKGVDSTLKIQPAKLEDSAVYLCASSLGTRTLSYEQYFGPGTRLTVT.

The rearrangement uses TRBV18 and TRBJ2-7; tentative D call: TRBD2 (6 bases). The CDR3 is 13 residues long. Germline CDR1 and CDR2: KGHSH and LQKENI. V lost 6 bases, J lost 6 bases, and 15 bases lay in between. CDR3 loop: CASSLPSAAEQYF. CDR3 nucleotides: TGTGCCAGCTCGCTTCCTAGCGCGGCCGAGCAGTACTTC.

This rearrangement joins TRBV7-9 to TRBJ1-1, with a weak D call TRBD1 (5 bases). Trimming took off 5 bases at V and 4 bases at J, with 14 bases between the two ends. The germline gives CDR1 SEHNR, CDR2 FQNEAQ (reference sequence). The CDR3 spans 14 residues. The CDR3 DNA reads TGTGCCAGCAGCACCGGAGGGGTTGGCACTGAAGCTTTCTTT. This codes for CASSTGGVGTEAFF.

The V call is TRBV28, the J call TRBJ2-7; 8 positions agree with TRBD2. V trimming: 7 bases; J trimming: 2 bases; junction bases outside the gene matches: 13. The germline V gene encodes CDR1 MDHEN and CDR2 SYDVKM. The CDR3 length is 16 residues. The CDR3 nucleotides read TGTGCCAGCAATATAAGGATAGCGGGGCTACCCTACGAGCAGTACTTC. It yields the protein CASNIRIAGLPYEQYF.